Below, 2 T cell receptor beta chains from the same sample are listed, as sequenced in a study of T cells in localized non-small cell lung cancer. TCRdb's copy holds only in-frame clones and misses some; the assay was immunoSEQ multiplex PCR. This table has roughly 53,000 clones, roughly 84% appearing once. Source: peripheral blood mononuclear cells, taken before any cancer treatment. These receptors were obtained from a man aged 40 to 70 with stage III lung adenocarcinoma.

The chain combines TRBV6-6 with TRBJ1-6, with D possibly being TRBD1 (6 bases). V was shortened by 7 bases and J by 8 bases, with 12 bases between the two germline ends. CDR1 and CDR2 from the germline V gene are MNHNY and SVGAGI (reference sequence). The CDR3 spans 13 residues. The CDR3 loop reads CASTGRGDSPLHF. As DNA, the CDR3 is TGTGCCAGCACGGGAAGGGGGGATTCACCCCTCCACTTT.

The chain joins TRBV7-3 to TRBJ2-1, with TRBD2 matching over 15 bases. This CDR3 contains 18 residues. Germline values: CDR1 SGHTA, CDR2 FQGTGA. V shed 2 bases, J shed 7 bases, and the junction held 9 bases outside the gene matches. This CDR3 is CASSLGTSGRRLGNEQFF. The CDR3 region has the DNA TGTGCCAGCAGCTTAGGGACTAGCGGGAGGCGATTGGGTAATGAGCAGTTCTTC. Full variable domain (rest looked up from reference TRBV7-3 and TRBJ2-1): GAGVSQTPSNKVTEKGKYVELRCDPISGHTALYWYRQSLGQGPEFLIYFQGTGAADDSGLPNDRFFAVRPEGSVSTLKIQRTERGDSAVYLCASSLGTSGRRLGNEQFFGPGTRLTVL.